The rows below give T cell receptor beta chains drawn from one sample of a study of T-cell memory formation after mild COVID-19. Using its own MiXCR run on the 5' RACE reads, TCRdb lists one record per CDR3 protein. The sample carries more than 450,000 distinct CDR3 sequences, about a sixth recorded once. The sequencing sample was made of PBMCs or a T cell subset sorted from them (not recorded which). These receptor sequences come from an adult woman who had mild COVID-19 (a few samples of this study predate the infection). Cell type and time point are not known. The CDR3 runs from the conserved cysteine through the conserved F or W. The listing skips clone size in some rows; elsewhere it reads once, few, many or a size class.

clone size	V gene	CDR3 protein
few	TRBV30	CAWRDRGIPSYEQYF
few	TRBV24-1	CATSDSPDTGDLYNEQFF
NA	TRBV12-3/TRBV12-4	CASSLGGLAGTSTDTQYF
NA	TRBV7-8	CASSPPGGTANTGELFF
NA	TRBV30	CAWSEYLDTQYF
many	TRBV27	CASQGPTSPYEQYF
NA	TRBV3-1	CASSQGGRTSGINEQFF
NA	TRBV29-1	CSVAAGQGTDTQYF
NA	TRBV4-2	CASSQGVIQETQYF
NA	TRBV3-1	CASSSQYGGLNTGELFF
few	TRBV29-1	CSVEVLRGSGTEAFF
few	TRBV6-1	CASRTQQGNTEAFF
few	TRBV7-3	CASSTGQGTEQYF
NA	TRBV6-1	CASRPGQGKTYEQYF
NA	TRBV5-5	CASSPGTPFGGTEAFF
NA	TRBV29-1	CSASGTGAYNEQFF
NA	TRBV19	CASSAVTEAFF
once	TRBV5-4	CASSLGLWTGTNTGELFF
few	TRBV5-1	CASSMEAGVNSYEQYF
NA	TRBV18	CASSPMGLGNQPQHF
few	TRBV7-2	CASSYRGGNLVAFF
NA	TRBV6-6	CASSYSDGDEQYF
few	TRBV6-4	CASSVGLAGTSTDTQYF
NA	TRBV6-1	CASRDRGGAEAFF
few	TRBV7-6	CASSLLPAGGTDTQYF
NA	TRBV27	CASSSPAGAETQYF
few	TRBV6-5	CASSAGQGAGNTIYF
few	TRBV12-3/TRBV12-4	CFPSGETTNEQFF
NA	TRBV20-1	CSASFEGANEQYF
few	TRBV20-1	CSARDAGRGGYGYTF
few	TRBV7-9	CASSLETGAMGREQYF
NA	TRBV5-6	CASSWREGVGSNQPQHF
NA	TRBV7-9	CASSLGRGGKDTEAFF